This T cell receptor (beta chain) was documented in a study of T-cell reconstitution after alpha-beta-depleted transplantation in children. CDR3 length: 19 residues. V shed 0 bases and J 5 bases; nucleotides not matched to a gene: 11. Germline V CDR1 and CDR2: MNHEY, SMNVEV (reference sequence). TCRbeta library preparation incorporated unique molecular identifiers. TCRdb called the PCR reads again in MiXCR, with one record for every CDR3 protein. This table holds about 600,000 distinct CDR3 sequences, 20% to 25% found once. The chain joins TRBV27 to TRBJ2-1; TRBD2 agrees at 12 bases. The receptor was derived from a boy under two years old who had a stem cell transplant for acute myeloid leukemia, so the T cells may come from the graft donor. The material sequenced was PBMCs, mostly from graft donor cells, taken 360 days after TCRalphabeta/CD19-depleted stem cell transplant. CDR3 sequence: CASSLSTPTSGGLNNEQFF. CDR3 DNA: TGTGCCAGCAGTTTATCGACGCCGACTAGCGGGGGACTTAACAATGAGCAGTTCTTC.